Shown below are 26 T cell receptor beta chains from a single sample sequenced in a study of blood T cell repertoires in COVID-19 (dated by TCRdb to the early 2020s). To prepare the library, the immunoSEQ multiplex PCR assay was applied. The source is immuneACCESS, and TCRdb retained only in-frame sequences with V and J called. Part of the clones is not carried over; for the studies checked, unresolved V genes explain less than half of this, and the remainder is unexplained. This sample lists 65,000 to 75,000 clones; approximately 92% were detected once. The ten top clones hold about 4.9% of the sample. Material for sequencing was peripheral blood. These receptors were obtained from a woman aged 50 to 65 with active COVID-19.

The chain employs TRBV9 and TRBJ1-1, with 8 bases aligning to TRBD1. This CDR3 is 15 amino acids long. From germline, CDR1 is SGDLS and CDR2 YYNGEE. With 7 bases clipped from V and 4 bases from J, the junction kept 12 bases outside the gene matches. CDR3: CASPGQDRVATEAFF. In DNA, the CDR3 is TGTGCCAGCCCCGGGCAGGACAGGGTGGCCACTGAAGCTTTCTTT. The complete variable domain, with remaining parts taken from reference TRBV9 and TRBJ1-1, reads DSGVTQTPKHLITATGQRVTLRCSPRSGDLSVYWYQQSLDQGLQFLIQYYNGEERAKGNILERFSAQQFPDLHSELNLSSLELGDSALYFCASPGQDRVATEAFFGQGTRLTVV.

The CDR3 DNA reads as TGTGCCAGCAGCTTAGGAGGGATGTCCTACAATGAGCAGTTCTTC. This translates into CASSLGGMSYNEQFF. V usage is TRBV11-3 and J usage is TRBJ2-1, with a tentative D call TRBD2 (5 bases). CDR3 size: 15 residues. Trimming left V 1 base short and J 1 base short, with 8 bases between. The germline gives CDR1 SGHNT, CDR2 YENEEA.

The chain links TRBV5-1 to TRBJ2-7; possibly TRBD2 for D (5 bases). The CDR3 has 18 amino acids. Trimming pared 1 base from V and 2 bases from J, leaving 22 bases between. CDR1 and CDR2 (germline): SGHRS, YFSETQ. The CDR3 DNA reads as TGCGCCAGCAGCTTGAGGCTAGCCACACTCGCCGTAACCTACGAGCAGTACTTC. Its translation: CASSLRLATLAVTYEQYF.

Written as DNA, the CDR3 is TGTGCCAGCAGAAACGACCCGACTGCTAAAGAGACCCAGTACTTC. Translating gives CASRNDPTAKETQYF. The chain uses TRBV28 and TRBJ2-5; D is ambiguous. Germline V CDR1 and CDR2: MDHEN, SYDVKM. Deletions cut 6 bases from V and 3 bases from J, with 17 bases between. This CDR3 contains 15 residues.

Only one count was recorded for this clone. The CDR3 DNA reads as TGTGCCAGCGGGGGGACCTCCGAGCAGTACTTC. Protein sequence: CASGGTSEQYF. The chain joins TRBV27 to TRBJ2-7; weak D call: TRBD2 (6 bases). The ends were cut back, 8 bases at V and 6 bases at J, with 11 bases in the middle. The germline V gene encodes CDR1 MNHEY and CDR2 SMNVEV (reference sequence). The CDR3 is 11 amino acids.

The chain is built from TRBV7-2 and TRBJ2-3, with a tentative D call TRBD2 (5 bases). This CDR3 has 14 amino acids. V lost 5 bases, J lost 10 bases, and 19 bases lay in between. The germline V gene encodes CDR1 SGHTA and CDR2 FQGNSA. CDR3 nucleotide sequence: TGTGCCAGCAGCCGCCTTAGGATGGAGGCACCGCAGTATTTT. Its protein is CASSRLRMEAPQYF. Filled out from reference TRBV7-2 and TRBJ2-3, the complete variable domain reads GAGVSQSPSNKVTEKGKDVELRCDPISGHTALYWYRQSLGQGLEFLIYFQGNSAPDKSGLPSDRFSAERTGGSVSTLTIQRTQQEDSAVYLCASSRLRMEAPQYFGPGTRLTVL.

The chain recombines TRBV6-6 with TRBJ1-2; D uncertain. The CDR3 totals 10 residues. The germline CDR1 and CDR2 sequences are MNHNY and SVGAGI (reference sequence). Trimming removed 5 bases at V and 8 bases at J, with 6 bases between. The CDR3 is CASSEGGYTF. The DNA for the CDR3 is TGTGCCAGCAGTGAGGGCGGCTACACCTTC.

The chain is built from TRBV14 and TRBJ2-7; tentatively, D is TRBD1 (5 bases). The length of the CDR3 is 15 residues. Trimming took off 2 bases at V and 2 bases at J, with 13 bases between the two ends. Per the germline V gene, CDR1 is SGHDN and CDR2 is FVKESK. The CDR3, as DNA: TGTGCCAGCAGCCAATGGGCAGGGAATACCTACGAGCAGTACTTC. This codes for CASSQWAGNTYEQYF.

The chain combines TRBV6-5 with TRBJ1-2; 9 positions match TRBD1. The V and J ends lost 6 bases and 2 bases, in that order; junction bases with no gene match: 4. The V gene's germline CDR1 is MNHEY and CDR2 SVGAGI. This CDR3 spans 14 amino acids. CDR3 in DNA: TGTGCCAGCAGAAGGACAGGGGCGAACTATGGCTACACCTTC. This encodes CASRRTGANYGYTF.

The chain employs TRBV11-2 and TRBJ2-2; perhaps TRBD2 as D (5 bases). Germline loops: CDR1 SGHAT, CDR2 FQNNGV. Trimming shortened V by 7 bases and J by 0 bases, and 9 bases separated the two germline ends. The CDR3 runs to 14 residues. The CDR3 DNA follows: TGTGCCAGCACCCCACTAGCGAACACCGGGGAGCTGTTTTTT. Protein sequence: CASTPLANTGELFF.

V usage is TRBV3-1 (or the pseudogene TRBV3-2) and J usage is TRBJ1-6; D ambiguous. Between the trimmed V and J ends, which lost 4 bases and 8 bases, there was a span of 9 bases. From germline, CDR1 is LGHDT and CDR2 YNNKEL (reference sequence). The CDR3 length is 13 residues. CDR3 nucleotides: TGTGCCAGCAGCCGCCGGTCGGATTCACCCCTCCACTTT. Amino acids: CASSRRSDSPLHF.

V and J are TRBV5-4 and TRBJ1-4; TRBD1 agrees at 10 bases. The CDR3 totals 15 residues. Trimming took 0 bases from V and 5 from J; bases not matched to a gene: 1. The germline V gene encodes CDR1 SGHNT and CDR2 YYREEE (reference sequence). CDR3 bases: TGTGCCAGCAGCTTGGTGGGACAGGGGAATGAAAAACTGTTTTTT. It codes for CASSLVGQGNEKLFF.

The CDR3 DNA follows: TGTGCCAGTAGTATCACCGTGACAGGGTACGGCTACACCTTC. Residues: CASSITVTGYGYTF. The J gene is TRBJ1-2, the V gene TRBV19, with 7 bases matching TRBD1. Germline V gives CDR1 LNHDA, CDR2 SQIVND (reference sequence). V gave up 3 bases and J gave up 8 bases; unmatched junction bases: 9. This CDR3 spans 14 amino acids.

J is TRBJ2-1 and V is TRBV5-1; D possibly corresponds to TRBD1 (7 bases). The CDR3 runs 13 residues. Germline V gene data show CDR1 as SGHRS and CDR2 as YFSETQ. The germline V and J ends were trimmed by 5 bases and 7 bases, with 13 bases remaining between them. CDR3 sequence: CASREGQRNEQFF. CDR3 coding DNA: TGCGCCAGCAGGGAGGGACAGAGGAATGAGCAGTTCTTC. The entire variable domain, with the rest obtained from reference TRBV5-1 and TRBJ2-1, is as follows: KAGVTQTPRYLIKTRGQQVTLSCSPISGHRSVSWYQQTPGQGLQFLFEYFSETQRNKGNFPGRFSGRQFSNSRSEMNVSTLELGDSALYLCASREGQRNEQFFGPGTRLTVL.

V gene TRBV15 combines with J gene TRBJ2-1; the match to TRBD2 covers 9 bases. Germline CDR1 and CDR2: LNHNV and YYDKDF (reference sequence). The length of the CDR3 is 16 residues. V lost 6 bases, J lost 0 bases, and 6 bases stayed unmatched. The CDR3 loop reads CATSRLAASSYNEQFF. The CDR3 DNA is TGTGCCACCAGTAGACTAGCGGCCAGCTCCTACAATGAGCAGTTCTTC. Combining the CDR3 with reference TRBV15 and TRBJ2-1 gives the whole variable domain DAMVIQNPRYQVTQFGKPVTLSCSQTLNHNVMYWYQQKSSQAPKLLFHYYDKDFNNEADTPDNFQSRRPNTSFCFLDIRSPGLGDTAMYLCATSRLAASSYNEQFFGPGTRLTVL.

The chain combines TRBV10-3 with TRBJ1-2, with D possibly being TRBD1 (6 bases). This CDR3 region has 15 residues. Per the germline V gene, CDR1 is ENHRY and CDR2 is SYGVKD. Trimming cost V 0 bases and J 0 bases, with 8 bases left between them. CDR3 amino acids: CAISESDRTNYGYTF. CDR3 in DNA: TGTGCCATCAGTGAGTCGGACAGAACTAACTATGGCTACACCTTC.

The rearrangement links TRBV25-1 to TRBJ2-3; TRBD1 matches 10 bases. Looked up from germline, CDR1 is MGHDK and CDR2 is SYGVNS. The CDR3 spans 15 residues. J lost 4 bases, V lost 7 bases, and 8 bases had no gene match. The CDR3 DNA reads TGTGCCAGCAAGCCGGACAGGGGGATGGCAGATACGCAGTATTTT. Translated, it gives CASKPDRGMADTQYF.

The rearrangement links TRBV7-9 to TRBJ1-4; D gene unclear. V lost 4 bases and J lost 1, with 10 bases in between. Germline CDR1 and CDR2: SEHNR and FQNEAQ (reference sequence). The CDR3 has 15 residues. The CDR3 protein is CASSSIPGTNEKLFF. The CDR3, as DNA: TGTGCCAGCAGCTCGATACCGGGAACTAATGAAAAACTGTTTTTT.

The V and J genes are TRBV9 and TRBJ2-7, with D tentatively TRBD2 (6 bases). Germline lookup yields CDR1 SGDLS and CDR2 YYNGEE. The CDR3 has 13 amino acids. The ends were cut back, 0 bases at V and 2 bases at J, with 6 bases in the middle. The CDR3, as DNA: TGTGCCAGCAGCGTAGGCGGGACCTACGAGCAGTACTTC. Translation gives CASSVGGTYEQYF.

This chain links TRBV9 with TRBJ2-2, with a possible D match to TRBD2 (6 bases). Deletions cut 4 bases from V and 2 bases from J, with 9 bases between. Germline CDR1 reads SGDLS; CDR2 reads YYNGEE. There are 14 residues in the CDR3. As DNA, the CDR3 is TGTGCCAGCAGCATAGGACTAAACACCGGGGAGCTGTTTTTT. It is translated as CASSIGLNTGELFF. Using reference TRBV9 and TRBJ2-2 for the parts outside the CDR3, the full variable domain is DSGVTQTPKHLITATGQRVTLRCSPRSGDLSVYWYQQSLDQGLQFLIQYYNGEERAKGNILERFSAQQFPDLHSELNLSSLELGDSALYFCASSIGLNTGELFFGEGSRLTVL.

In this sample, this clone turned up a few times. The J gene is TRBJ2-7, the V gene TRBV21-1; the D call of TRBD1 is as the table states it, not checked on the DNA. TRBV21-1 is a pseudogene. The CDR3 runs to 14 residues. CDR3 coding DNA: TGTGCCAGCTCGCCAAGGGGGTGTTCCTACGAGCAGTACTTC. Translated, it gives CASSPRGCSYEQYF.

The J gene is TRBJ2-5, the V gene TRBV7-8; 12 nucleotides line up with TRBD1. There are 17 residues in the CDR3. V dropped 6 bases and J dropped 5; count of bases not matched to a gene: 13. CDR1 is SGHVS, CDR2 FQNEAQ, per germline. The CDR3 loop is CASRRRDRGPSGETQYF. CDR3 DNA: TGTGCCAGCAGACGCCGGGACAGGGGGCCATCGGGCGAGACCCAGTACTTC.

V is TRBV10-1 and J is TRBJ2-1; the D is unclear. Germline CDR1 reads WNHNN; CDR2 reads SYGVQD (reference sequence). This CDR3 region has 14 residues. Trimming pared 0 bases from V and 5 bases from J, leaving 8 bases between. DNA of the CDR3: TGCGCCAGCAGTGAGTCACGGGTGGACAATGAGCAGTTCTTC. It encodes CASSESRVDNEQFF.

DNA for the CDR3: TGTGCCAGCAGTTACTCAGCGACGGTTAGAGGTGGCTACACCTTC. It encodes CASSYSATVRGGYTF. The rearrangement joins TRBV6-5 to TRBJ1-2; D unresolved. V shed 0 bases and J shed 7 bases, with 15 bases lying between them. This CDR3 region has 15 residues. CDR1 MNHEY and CDR2 SVGAGI come from the germline V gene.

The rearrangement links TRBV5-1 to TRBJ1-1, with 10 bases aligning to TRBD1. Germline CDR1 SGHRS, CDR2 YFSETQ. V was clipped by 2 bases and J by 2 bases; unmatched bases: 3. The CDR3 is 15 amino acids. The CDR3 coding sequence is TGCGCCAGCAGCTTACCGACAGGGGGCAACACTGAAGCTTTCTTT. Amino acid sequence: CASSLPTGGNTEAFF. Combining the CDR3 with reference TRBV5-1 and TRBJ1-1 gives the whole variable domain KAGVTQTPRYLIKTRGQQVTLSCSPISGHRSVSWYQQTPGQGLQFLFEYFSETQRNKGNFPGRFSGRQFSNSRSEMNVSTLELGDSALYLCASSLPTGGNTEAFFGQGTRLTVV.

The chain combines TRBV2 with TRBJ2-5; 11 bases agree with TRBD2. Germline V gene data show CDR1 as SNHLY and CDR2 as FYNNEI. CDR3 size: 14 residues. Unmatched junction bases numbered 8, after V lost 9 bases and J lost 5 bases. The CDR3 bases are TGTGCCAGTGAAAATAGCGGGAGGGGGGAGACCCAGTACTTC. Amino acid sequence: CASENSGRGETQYF.